The 25 T cell receptor beta chains in this list originate from one sample, sequenced in a study of T cells in tuberculosis. Using immunoSEQ multiplex PCR, the repertoire was profiled, and TCRdb retains in-frame clones only, with some absent. This table has tens of thousands of clones, around 92% appearing once. Time point denoted: new active TB diagnosis, blood taken before or within 7 days of starting treatment. The specimen comprised PBMCs, sampled at tuberculosis diagnosis. The receptors originated from an adult with tuberculosis. Some clones in this sample may be carry-over from other donors' samples.

This chain connects TRBV28 to TRBJ1-4; 8 nucleotides line up with TRBD1. This CDR3 spans 15 amino acids. The ends lost 3 bases at V and 4 bases at J; junction bases unmatched: 4. Germline CDR1 MDHEN, CDR2 SYDVKM. CDR3 sequence: CASSFAGGINEKLFF. CDR3 coding DNA: TGTGCCAGCAGTTTCGCAGGGGGCATTAATGAAAAACTGTTTTTT.

The V gene is TRBV5-4, the J gene TRBJ2-3; TRBD1 agrees at 8 bases. This CDR3 region has 15 residues. CDR1 is SGHNT and CDR2 is YYREEE in the germline V gene (reference sequence). Trimming at V came to 4 bases and at J to 1 base, leaving 5 bases not matched to a gene. The CDR3 protein is CASSTMDRGTDTQYF. The CDR3, as DNA: TGTGCCAGCAGCACCATGGACAGGGGCACAGATACGCAGTATTTT.

The chain is built from TRBV4-1 and TRBJ2-3; TRBD2 agrees at 15 bases. Germline trimming cut 4 bases from V and 1 base from J; bases unmatched to any gene: 18. Germline CDR1 is MGHRA and CDR2 is YSYEKL. The CDR3 is made up of 22 amino acids. In nucleotides, the CDR3 is TGCGCCAGCAGCCTCCTAACTGGGGTCCCGGGACTAGCGGGGGGCCGCACAGATACGCAGTATTTT. Its translation is CASSLLTGVPGLAGGRTDTQYF.

The gene calls are TRBV2 and TRBJ1-2; tentative D call: TRBD1 (5 bases). V was cut by 8 bases and J by 5 bases, with 12 bases left in between. CDR1 is SNHLY, CDR2 FYNNEI, per germline. This CDR3 comprises 12 residues. Written as DNA, the CDR3 is TGTGCCAGCGGGGCTCGGGGGTATGGCTACACCTTC. Its protein product is CASGARGYGYTF.

The chain is built from TRBV18 and TRBJ2-6; possible D gene TRBD1, 5 bases. The CDR3 covers 16 residues. Germline V CDR1 and CDR2: KGHSH, LQKENI. Trimming pared 0 bases from V and 4 bases from J, leaving 10 bases between. The CDR3 loop is CASSPPIRAGANVLTF. The CDR3, as DNA: TGTGCCAGCTCACCACCTATCAGGGCCGGGGCCAACGTCCTGACTTTC.

CDR3 amino acids: CAISERLAGALNTGELFF. CDR3 in DNA: TGTGCCATCAGTGAGAGACTAGCGGGGGCACTGAACACCGGGGAGCTGTTTTTT. The genes are TRBV10-3 and TRBJ2-2; 12 bases line up with TRBD2. CDR3 size: 18 residues. V shed 2 bases, J shed 1 base, and the junction held 5 bases outside the gene matches. Germline values: CDR1 ENHRY, CDR2 SYGVKD.

The CDR3 bases are TGTGCCAGCAGCAAGACAGGGCTTCCCTACGAGCAGTACTTC. It translates to CASSKTGLPYEQYF. The rearrangement links TRBV7-9 to TRBJ2-7, with TRBD1 matching over 7 bases. With 5 bases clipped from V and 2 bases from J, the junction kept 6 bases outside the gene matches. The CDR3 extends over 14 amino acids. CDR1 and CDR2 (germline): SEHNR, FQNEAQ (reference sequence).

The CDR3 reads CASSGTGGGQPQHF. In DNA, the CDR3 is TGTGCCAGTAGTGGGACAGGGGGCGGTCAGCCCCAGCATTTT. The chain joins TRBV19 to TRBJ1-5; 12 bases are a match to TRBD1. Looked up from germline, CDR1 is LNHDA and CDR2 is SQIVND (reference sequence). This CDR3 is built from 14 residues. Trimming cost V 5 bases and J 6 bases; bases outside gene matches: 2.

This chain uses TRBV5-1 with TRBJ2-5, with TRBD1 matching over 7 bases. V trimming: 3 bases; J trimming: 3 bases; junction bases outside the gene matches: 11. CDR3 length equals 16 residues. Germline assignment: CDR1 SGHRS and CDR2 YFSETQ. CDR3 in DNA: TGCGCCAGCAGCTCGTTAATGACAGGGAAAAAAGAGACCCAGTACTTC. It codes for CASSSLMTGKKETQYF.

This clone was seen only once. The rearrangement uses TRBV18 and TRBJ1-2, with 8 bases that match TRBD1. The J segment lost 4 bases and the V segment lost 8 bases, leaving 9 bases of the junction unmatched. Germline V gene sequence: CDR1 KGHSH, CDR2 LQKENI. This CDR3 comprises 14 residues. The DNA of the CDR3 is TGTGCCAGCCAGGGGGCCGGAACATTCTATGGCTACACCTTC. This sequence encodes CASQGAGTFYGYTF.

This rearrangement joins TRBV12-5 to TRBJ2-5, with D possibly being TRBD1 (5 bases). CDR1 and CDR2 from the germline V gene are LGHNT and FRNRAP. This CDR3 has 20 residues. Trimming removed 5 bases from V and 0 bases from J, with 28 bases in between. This chain's CDR3 is CASGTIDDGRGILYQETQYF. The CDR3 DNA reads TGTGCTAGTGGTACCATTGACGACGGAAGGGGAATCTTGTACCAAGAGACCCAGTACTTC.

The rearrangement joins TRBV6-1 to TRBJ2-3; D is uncertain. Looked up from germline, CDR1 is MNHNS and CDR2 is SASEGT. The germline V and J ends were trimmed by 7 bases and 2 bases, with 16 bases remaining between them. The CDR3 runs to 15 residues. The CDR3 DNA is TGTGCCAGCACCCCCGCCAGACTCCTCACAGATACGCAGTATTTT. Amino acid sequence: CASTPARLLTDTQYF.

The rearrangement links TRBV6-1 to TRBJ2-7; maybe TRBD1 (6 bases). The CDR3 is 13 amino acids. The V gene lost 6 bases and the J gene lost 3 bases, with 12 bases spanning the gap. In germline, CDR1 is MNHNS, CDR2 SASEGT. The CDR3 sequence: CASSEGTSYEQYF. The CDR3 DNA follows: TGTGCCAGCAGCGAGGGGACAAGCTACGAGCAGTACTTC.

The chain couples TRBV6-5 to TRBJ2-1, with a possible D match to TRBD2 (5 bases). V shed 2 bases and J shed 2 bases, with 13 bases lying between them. The CDR3 covers 16 residues. Germline CDR1 MNHEY, CDR2 SVGAGI. CDR3 sequence (DNA): TGTGCCAGCAGTTACGATCGAGCGGCCCCCTACAATGAGCAGTTCTTC. Its translation: CASSYDRAAPYNEQFF.

The CDR3 reads CASSPARAGYEQYF. In nucleotides, the CDR3 is TGTGCCAGCTCACCAGCCAGGGCTGGCTACGAGCAGTACTTC. The chain uses TRBV18 and TRBJ2-7; the D gene is possibly TRBD1 (5 bases). V lost 2 bases and J lost 3, with 11 bases in between. The CDR3 contains 14 residues. CDR1 KGHSH and CDR2 LQKENI come from the germline V gene.

V is TRBV7-2 and J is TRBJ1-3; TRBD1 might be the D (5 bases). Germline assignment: CDR1 SGHTA and CDR2 FQGNSA. The CDR3 sequence is 17 residues long. The V and J ends lost 0 bases and 2 bases respectively, with 14 bases between them. The CDR3 here is CASSLAFFRGPGNTIYF. In DNA, the CDR3 is TGTGCCAGCAGCTTAGCGTTTTTTAGGGGTCCTGGAAACACCATATATTTT.

This clone was observed once. The V and J genes are TRBV4-2 and TRBJ2-7; 7 bases are a match to TRBD1. CDR3 length equals 17 residues. CDR1 is LGHNA and CDR2 is YNFKEQ in the germline V gene. V lost 0 bases and J lost 5; bases outside the gene matches: 13. The CDR3 DNA is TGTGCCAGCAGCCAAGATCGCCGGACAGGTGGGTTAAACGAGCAGTACTTC. As protein: CASSQDRRTGGLNEQYF.

The chain couples TRBV7-9 to TRBJ2-3, with no clear D. The V gene's germline CDR1 is SEHNR and CDR2 FQNEAQ (reference sequence). The CDR3 loop spans 13 amino acids. The V gene lost 1 base and the J gene lost 6 bases, with 8 bases spanning the gap. The DNA for the CDR3 is TGTGCCAGCAGCTTAGTCGGTGCCGATACGCAGTATTTT. Protein: CASSLVGADTQYF.

This sequence joins TRBV6-5 and TRBJ1-1; TRBD1 is a possible D gene (5 bases). The V gene's germline CDR1 is MNHEY and CDR2 SVGAGI. Trimming pared 2 bases from V and 7 bases from J, leaving 11 bases between. There are 13 residues in the CDR3. The CDR3 loop is CASSYTRAGEAFF. The CDR3 DNA sequence: TGTGCCAGCAGTTACACCAGGGCTGGTGAAGCTTTCTTT.

The chain couples TRBV19 to TRBJ1-6; D perhaps matches TRBD1 (5 bases). Germline V gives CDR1 LNHDA, CDR2 SQIVND (reference sequence). The CDR3 has 16 amino acids. Trimming removed 0 bases at V and 8 bases at J, with 14 bases between. The CDR3 sequence: CASSIEGGRLDSPLHF. As DNA, the CDR3 is TGTGCCAGTAGTATAGAGGGGGGACGACTTGATTCACCCCTCCACTTT.

This chain joins TRBV27 and TRBJ2-3; D possibly corresponds to TRBD2 (6 bases). Germline CDR1 and CDR2: MNHEY and SMNVEV (reference sequence). Trimming removed 5 bases from V and 1 base from J, with 16 bases in between. The CDR3 covers 16 residues. The CDR3 coding sequence is TGTGCCAGCAGTCTCTTCGGCGGGGTGGGCACAGATACGCAGTATTTT. Amino acid sequence: CASSLFGGVGTDTQYF.

The chain uses TRBV11-2 and TRBJ1-6; no reliable D call. Trimming cost V 4 bases and J 10 bases, with 14 bases left between them. Germline V CDR1 and CDR2: SGHAT, FQNNGV. The CDR3 consists of 14 residues. CDR3 sequence: CASSSTGSQSPLHF. CDR3 sequence (DNA): TGTGCCAGCAGCTCGACGGGTTCGCAGTCACCCCTCCACTTT.

The V gene is TRBV5-4, the J gene TRBJ2-7; TRBD1 matches at 7 bases. With V trimmed by 3 bases and J by 0 bases, 3 bases remained unmatched. CDR3 size: 14 residues. Germline CDR1 and CDR2: SGHNT and YYREEE (reference sequence). CDR3 amino acids: CASSSGTDSYEQYF. The CDR3 DNA sequence: TGTGCCAGCAGCTCTGGGACAGACTCCTACGAGCAGTACTTC.

This chain uses TRBV6-5 with TRBJ1-2, with TRBD1 as a possible D gene (6 bases). Germline V gene sequence: CDR1 MNHEY, CDR2 SVGAGI. Trimming took off 6 bases at V and 8 bases at J, with 16 bases between the two ends. CDR3 length equals 13 residues. DNA for the CDR3: TGTGCCAGCAGCCCTGCACGGGGGGGCGGCTACACCTTC. It is translated as CASSPARGGGYTF.

The chain couples TRBV5-1 to TRBJ2-7, with 12 bases aligning to TRBD1. Germline CDR1 SGHRS, CDR2 YFSETQ. The CDR3 runs 20 residues. J lost 3 bases, V lost 4 bases, and 20 bases had no gene match. DNA for the CDR3: TGCGCCAGCAGCCGTTGGGGTGGGACAGGGGGCGCCTTAGCTCTCTACGAGCAGTACTTC. Translation gives CASSRWGGTGGALALYEQYF.